This entry lists 27 T cell receptor beta chains sequenced from one sample in a study of cytomegalovirus exposure and HLA in healthy donors. PCR amplification relied on 60 Vbeta primers (plus 13 Jbeta primers). Generated by immunoSEQ multiplex PCR, the TCRdb table keeps only in-frame clones and is missing some. Of more than 100,000 clones listed, about 73% are singletons. Sequencing was carried out using PBMCs. The receptors come from a woman aged 40 to 50 in good health and CMV-seropositive.

This rearrangement joins TRBV19 to TRBJ2-1, with a weak D call TRBD1 (7 bases). This CDR3 comprises 15 residues. Germline values: CDR1 LNHDA, CDR2 SQIVND (reference sequence). Trimming removed 3 bases at V and 3 bases at J, with 12 bases between. The DNA for the CDR3 is TGTGCCAGTAGTATCGCGGGGACAGACTACAATGAGCAGTTCTTC. Its translation is CASSIAGTDYNEQFF.

This rearrangement joins TRBV18 to TRBJ2-2, with D perhaps matching TRBD2 (6 bases). Germline V gives CDR1 KGHSH, CDR2 LQKENI. The CDR3 contains 15 residues. V was trimmed by 3 bases and J by 3 bases, leaving 11 bases between them. The CDR3 nucleotides read TGTGCCAGCTCACCGCGGGGTGCCGACACCGGGGAGCTGTTTTTT. It encodes CASSPRGADTGELFF.

The genes are TRBV9 and TRBJ1-2; D is possibly TRBD1 (5 bases). Deletions cut 4 bases from V and 4 bases from J, with 23 bases between. Germline-derived CDR1 and CDR2 are SGDLS and YYNGEE. The CDR3 has 17 residues. The CDR3 DNA reads TGTGCCAGCAGCTCGCCAGTCGGGCAGGGCCCAAGCTATGGCTACACCTTC. Translated: CASSSPVGQGPSYGYTF.

This chain links TRBV9 with TRBJ1-2; D is unclear. There are 14 residues in the CDR3. Trimming removed 1 base at V and 1 base at J, with 8 bases between. In germline, CDR1 is SGDLS, CDR2 YYNGEE. The CDR3 protein is CASSVSGNNYGYTF. CDR3 DNA: TGTGCCAGCAGCGTAAGCGGCAATAACTATGGCTACACCTTC.

This chain links TRBV7-9 with TRBJ2-7; maybe TRBD2 (6 bases). With 5 bases removed from V and 3 bases from J, the gap between germline ends came to 14 bases. Germline V gives CDR1 SEHNR, CDR2 FQNEAQ (reference sequence). CDR3 length: 14 residues. DNA for the CDR3: TGTGCCAGCAGCGGACTACTTACCCTCTACGAGCAGTACTTC. Protein product: CASSGLLTLYEQYF.

The V gene is TRBV2, the J gene TRBJ1-6; 10 bases align to TRBD1. The V gene end was trimmed by 3 bases and the J gene end by 6 bases; junction bases not matched to a gene: 5. CDR1 and CDR2 (germline): SNHLY, FYNNEI. CDR3 length: 16 residues. The CDR3 sequence: CASSDRGTGANSPLHF. Written as DNA, the CDR3 is TGTGCCAGCAGTGACAGGGGGACAGGGGCTAATTCACCCCTCCACTTT.

A few counts support this clone. The genes are TRBV2 and TRBJ1-6; 9 bases match TRBD1. The V segment lost 5 bases and the J segment 10 bases; nucleotides outside the gene matches: 9. This CDR3 spans 15 amino acids. Germline V gene data show CDR1 as SNHLY and CDR2 as FYNNEI. The CDR3 region is CASSQWTGEGSPLHF. The CDR3 nucleotides are TGTGCCAGCAGTCAATGGACAGGGGAAGGATCACCCCTCCACTTT.

The chain employs TRBV7-6 and TRBJ1-1, with 9 bases matching TRBD1. The CDR3 has 17 residues. Trimming at V came to 0 bases and at J to 4 bases, leaving 9 bases not matched to a gene. The germline V gene encodes CDR1 SGHVS and CDR2 FNYEAQ. CDR3 region: CASSLATGQGSGTEAFF. The CDR3 region has the DNA TGTGCCAGCAGCTTAGCGACGGGACAGGGCTCGGGCACTGAAGCTTTCTTT.

The chain combines TRBV4-1 with TRBJ2-1; D unresolved. This CDR3 is built from 15 residues. V was clipped by 2 bases and J by 0 bases, with 8 bases between them. Germline CDR1 and CDR2: MGHRA and YSYEKL. Here the CDR3 DNA reads TGCGCCAGCAGCCAAAGTACGAGCTCCTACAATGAGCAGTTCTTC. Its translation: CASSQSTSSYNEQFF.

This clone showed up just once. CDR3 nucleotides: TGTGCCAGCAGACATACTAGCGGGGGGTCGAACACCGGGGAGCTGTTTTTT. Translating it yields CASRHTSGGSNTGELFF. The genes are TRBV7-9 and TRBJ2-2; 12 nucleotides agree with TRBD2. Per germline, CDR1 SEHNR and CDR2 FQNEAQ (reference sequence). J gave up 0 bases and V 6 bases, and 5 bases lay outside the gene matches. The CDR3 sequence is 17 residues long.

V is TRBV27 and J is TRBJ2-7, with D hard to call. The V and J ends lost 0 bases and 4 bases respectively, with 13 bases between them. The CDR3 has 15 residues. Per germline, CDR1 MNHEY and CDR2 SMNVEV (reference sequence). Written as DNA, the CDR3 is TGTGCCAGCAGTTTATCGTCGGGTTTTGGGTACGAGCAGTACTTC. Its translation: CASSLSSGFGYEQYF.

This rearrangement joins TRBV6-6 to TRBJ1-5; 7 bases align to TRBD1. The CDR3 sequence is 14 residues long. Germline CDR1 reads MNHNY; CDR2 reads SVGAGI (reference sequence). V lost 4 bases to trimming and J lost 3 bases; unmatched junction nucleotides: 3. CDR3 sequence reads: CASSSGQLNQPQHF. The CDR3 DNA follows: TGTGCCAGCAGTTCGGGACAGCTCAATCAGCCCCAGCATTTT.

This clone is a singleton in its sample. The chain has TRBV10-2 and TRBJ2-1; 9 bases align to TRBD2. CDR3 length: 15 amino acids. Germline V lookup: CDR1 WSHSY, CDR2 SAAADI. Germline trimming cut 4 bases from V and 10 bases from J; bases unmatched to any gene: 11. CDR3 sequence: CASSVRGGEGSEQFF. The CDR3 DNA follows: TGCGCCAGCAGTGTCCGCGGGGGGGAGGGTTCGGAGCAGTTCTTC.

The chain has TRBV5-4 and TRBJ2-3; 7 bases align to TRBD1. J gave up 2 bases and V 4 bases, and 10 bases lay outside the gene matches. Germline CDR1 and CDR2: SGHNT and YYREEE (reference sequence). The CDR3 runs 16 residues. CDR3 loop: CASSGPRGSLTDTQYF. CDR3 sequence (DNA): TGTGCCAGCAGCGGCCCCAGGGGGTCCCTCACAGATACGCAGTATTTT.

This chain joins TRBV11-2 and TRBJ2-3; 10 nucleotides agree with TRBD1. V dropped 10 bases and J dropped 3; count of bases not matched to a gene: 10. The CDR3 totals 15 residues. CDR1 is SGHAT, CDR2 FQNNGV, per germline. DNA for the CDR3: TGTGCCACCTTGACAGGGGGCTATGGGACAGATACGCAGTATTTT. Translating it yields CATLTGGYGTDTQYF.

V is TRBV27 and J is TRBJ1-2; 7 bases map to TRBD1. Trimming cost V 5 bases and J 2 bases; bases outside gene matches: 8. The CDR3 loop spans 15 amino acids. CDR1 and CDR2 from the germline V gene are MNHEY and SMNVEV (reference sequence). CDR3 sequence: CASSTISTGNYGYTF. CDR3 in DNA: TGTGCCAGCAGTACAATTTCGACAGGGAACTATGGCTACACCTTC.

The chain couples TRBV10-3 to TRBJ1-6; D ambiguous. V was pared by 0 bases and J by 14 bases, with 11 bases between. Germline lookup yields CDR1 ENHRY and CDR2 SYGVKD. This CDR3 is built from 13 residues. Here the CDR3 DNA reads TGTGCCATCAGTGAGTCGAACGAGGAAACCCTCCACTTT. Its translation: CAISESNEETLHF.

V is TRBV18 and J is TRBJ2-7; D is possibly TRBD2 (5 bases). Trimming left V 3 bases short and J 4 bases short, with 13 bases between. Germline CDR1 is KGHSH and CDR2 is LQKENI. This CDR3 comprises 14 residues. CDR3 region: CASSPRAQFYEQYF. DNA of the CDR3: TGTGCCAGCTCACCGAGGGCCCAGTTTTACGAGCAGTACTTC. The complete variable domain, with remaining parts taken from reference TRBV18 and TRBJ2-7, reads NAGVMQNPRHLVRRRGQEARLRCSPMKGHSHVYWYRQLPEEGLKFMVYLQKENIIDESGMPKERFSAEFPKEGPSILRIQQVVRGDSAAYFCASSPRAQFYEQYFGPGTRLTVT.

This clone turned up a few times. The chain carries TRBV7-2 and TRBJ1-5; TRBD1 might be the D (5 bases). This CDR3 has 16 residues. Looked up from germline, CDR1 is SGHTA and CDR2 is FQGNSA. V lost 1 base to trimming and J lost 1 base, with 11 bases between them. This chain's CDR3 is CASSLGSGISNQPQHF. CDR3 nucleotide sequence: TGTGCCAGCAGCTTAGGGTCAGGGATAAGCAATCAGCCCCAGCATTTT.

The chain carries TRBV4-3 and TRBJ1-2, with 10 bases aligning to TRBD1. V shed 4 bases and J 4 bases; nucleotides not matched to a gene: 9. Germline V gene data show CDR1 as LGHNA and CDR2 as YSLEER. The CDR3 runs 16 residues. The CDR3 protein is CASSRNVGDRGYGYTF. In DNA form, the CDR3 reads TGCGCCAGCAGCCGCAACGTGGGGGACAGGGGCTATGGCTACACCTTC.

This chain joins TRBV5-8 and TRBJ1-2; D perhaps matches TRBD1 (6 bases). The CDR3 contains 15 residues. Germline V lookup: CDR1 SGHTS, CDR2 YDEGEE. The germline V and J ends were trimmed by 1 base and 3 bases, with 13 bases remaining between them. The CDR3 spells CASSLLMGADYGYTF. DNA for the CDR3: TGTGCCAGCAGCTTGTTAATGGGGGCAGACTATGGCTACACCTTC.

The chain links TRBV5-4 to TRBJ2-3, with 9 bases lining up with TRBD2. The CDR3 covers 15 residues. The J segment lost 2 bases and the V segment lost 2 bases, leaving 3 bases of the junction unmatched. Germline V gives CDR1 SGHNT, CDR2 YYREEE (reference sequence). This chain's CDR3 is CASSLRLADTDTQYF. The CDR3 DNA is TGTGCCAGCAGCTTAAGACTAGCGGACACAGATACGCAGTATTTT. Full variable domain (rest looked up from reference TRBV5-4 and TRBJ2-3): ETGVTQSPTHLIKTRGQQVTLRCSSQSGHNTVSWYQQALGQGPQFIFQYYREEENGRGNFPPRFSGLQFPNYSSELNVNALELDDSALYLCASSLRLADTDTQYFGPGTRLTVL.

The DNA of the CDR3 is TGTGCCAGCAGCTTGCAGGAATACTTTTCACCCCTCCACTTT. Its translation: CASSLQEYFSPLHF. The V and J genes are TRBV5-6 and TRBJ1-6; D ambiguous. Germline-derived CDR1 and CDR2 are SGHDT and YYEEEE. Deletions cut 1 base from V and 9 bases from J, with 11 bases between. The CDR3 is 14 residues long.

V gene TRBV5-1 combines with J gene TRBJ2-1; D is perhaps TRBD1 (5 bases). The CDR3 contains 13 residues. The germline CDR1 and CDR2 sequences are SGHRS and YFSETQ. With 4 bases removed from V and 9 bases from J, the gap between germline ends came to 14 bases. CDR3 nucleotide sequence: TGCGCCAGCAGCCCGGCATGGGGCCGTGAGCAGTTCTTC. Protein sequence: CASSPAWGREQFF.

This clone has more than one count but fewer than ten. The chain carries TRBV13 and TRBJ2-2; D is possibly TRBD1 (5 bases). V was trimmed by 1 base and J by 10 bases, leaving 7 bases between them. The CDR3 loop spans 12 amino acids. Germline values: CDR1 PRHDT, CDR2 FYEKMQ (reference sequence). Written as DNA, the CDR3 is TGTGCCAGCAGCTTAGTACAGGCGGAGCTGTTTTTT. This encodes CASSLVQAELFF.

The CDR3 DNA follows: TGTGCCATCGGTTTACAGGGGATCGATCAGCCCCAGCATTTT. The encoded protein is CAIGLQGIDQPQHF. The chain employs TRBV10-3 and TRBJ1-5; TRBD1 matches at 7 bases. V shed 8 bases and J 5 bases; nucleotides not matched to a gene: 9. The germline V gene has CDR1 ENHRY and CDR2 SYGVKD. This CDR3 comprises 14 residues.

V gene TRBV1 combines with J gene TRBJ2-2; the table assigns TRBD1, which was not confirmed against the DNA. TRBV1 is annotated as a pseudogene. The CDR3 loop spans 19 amino acids. CDR3 bases: TGCACCAGCTGGTTTTCGCCCGGGACATCAACCACGAACACCGGGGAGCTGTTTTTT. This codes for CTSWFSPGTSTTNTGELFF.